This passage covers 18 T cell receptor beta chains from one sample sequenced in a study of blood T cell repertoires in COVID-19. Here immunoSEQ multiplex PCR was the method, and the copy in TCRdb shows in-frame clones only, minus some. The sample has roughly 250,000 clones, less than 90% seen once; the top ten hold roughly 12%. Source material: peripheral blood. Receptor source: a woman in her 30s with COVID-19, enrolled during active disease.

The chain links TRBV30 to TRBJ2-5; TRBD1 matches 8 bases. This CDR3 has 12 amino acids. Looked up from germline, CDR1 is GTSNPN and CDR2 is SVGIG (reference sequence). V gave up 4 bases and J gave up 10 bases; unmatched junction bases: 8. The CDR3 is CAWNPGGPGQYF. DNA for the CDR3: TGTGCCTGGAATCCAGGGGGCCCTGGCCAGTACTTC.

As regards this clone: Germline and junction disagree at one end, which may indicate a read error. V usage is TRBV12-3 or TRBV12-4 and J usage is TRBJ1-1, with 9 positions matching TRBD1. The CDR3 is 11 residues long. The CDR3 is CASSLGTGQDF. The CDR3 DNA reads as TGTGCCAGCAGTCTGGGGACAGGGCAGGATTTT.

This rearrangement joins TRBV30 to TRBJ1-5; no clear D gene. Trimming stripped 2 bases from V and 4 bases from J, with 12 bases between. Germline loops: CDR1 GTSNPN, CDR2 SVGIG (reference sequence). The CDR3 sequence is 14 residues long. DNA for the CDR3: TGTGCCTGGAGTTTGGGCCTTGGGAATCAGCCCCAGCATTTT. Amino acid sequence: CAWSLGLGNQPQHF.

CDR3 residues: CASSPQIIWEKLFF. CDR3 in DNA: TGCGCCAGCAGCCCTCAGATTATCTGGGAAAAACTGTTTTTT. This chain uses TRBV4-1 with TRBJ1-4; no firm D call. V was trimmed by 4 bases and J by 8 bases, leaving 14 bases between them. CDR3 length: 14 residues. Germline assignment: CDR1 MGHRA and CDR2 YSYEKL.

This chain uses TRBV13 with TRBJ2-1; 12 bases match TRBD2. The CDR3 is made up of 15 amino acids. With V trimmed by 5 bases and J by 9 bases, 8 bases remained unmatched. Germline CDR1 and CDR2: PRHDT and FYEKMQ (reference sequence). The CDR3, as DNA: TGTGCCAGCAGCCACGGACTAGCGGGGACTAGTGAGCAGTTCTTC. It specifies CASSHGLAGTSEQFF.

The chain carries TRBV7-6 and TRBJ1-3, with TRBD1 matching over 7 bases. Germline lookup yields CDR1 SGHVS and CDR2 FNYEAQ. J lost 0 bases, V lost 2 bases, and 19 bases had no gene match. This CDR3 comprises 21 residues. CDR3 nucleotides: TGTGCCAGCAGCTTATCCAGGGGGAGGACAGGCCCGATTTTCTCTGGAAACACCATATATTTT. Amino acid sequence: CASSLSRGRTGPIFSGNTIYF. Complete variable domain (other parts from reference TRBV7-6 and TRBJ1-3): GAGVSQSPRYKVTKRGQDVALRCDPISGHVSLYWYRQALGQGPEFLTYFNYEAQQDKSGLPNDRFSAERPEGSISTLTIQRTEQRDSAMYRCASSLSRGRTGPIFSGNTIYFGEGSWLTVV.

The J gene is TRBJ2-1, the V gene TRBV7-6; TRBD2 aligns across 11 bases. This CDR3 spans 19 amino acids. The ends lost 4 bases at V and 1 base at J; junction bases unmatched: 12. CDR1 SGHVS and CDR2 FNYEAQ come from the germline V gene. CDR3 amino acids: CASSYTLAGGPNSYNEQFF. The CDR3 nucleotides read TGTGCCAGCAGCTATACTCTAGCGGGAGGACCCAATTCCTACAATGAGCAGTTCTTC.

The table lists this clone with a few counts. The chain uses TRBV12-3 or TRBV12-4 and TRBJ1-1; a weak D match, TRBD1 (6 bases). The CDR3 spans 13 residues. V was clipped by 3 bases and J by 5 bases, with 10 bases between them. The chain's CDR3 is CASSLGQGTEAFF. The DNA for the CDR3 is TGTGCCAGCAGTTTGGGACAAGGAACTGAAGCTTTCTTT.

J is TRBJ2-5 and V is TRBV10-3; TRBD2 agrees at 8 bases. CDR1 ENHRY and CDR2 SYGVKD come from the germline V gene. V dropped 5 bases and J dropped 2; count of bases not matched to a gene: 7. The CDR3 spans 15 residues. CDR3 bases: TGTGCCATCAGTCCCAGCGGGGGCCGACAAGAGACCCAGTACTTC. Translation: CAISPSGGRQETQYF.

This clone was found a few times. The chain uses TRBV9 and TRBJ2-1; 14 bases are a match to TRBD2. The trim removed 4 bases at V and 7 bases at J, leaving 7 bases unmatched. This CDR3 comprises 16 residues. Germline V lookup: CDR1 SGDLS, CDR2 YYNGEE. DNA for the CDR3: TGTGCCAGCAGCTCCAGACTAGCGGGGGGGCTTAATGAGCAGTTCTTC. Translated: CASSSRLAGGLNEQFF.

About this clone: The sample contains more than one DNA sequence encoding this CDR3. The gene calls are TRBV19 and TRBJ1-5; 11 nucleotides align to TRBD1. Trimming at V came to 11 bases and at J to 4 bases, leaving 4 bases not matched to a gene. In germline, CDR1 is LNHDA, CDR2 SQIVND (reference sequence). The CDR3 loop spans 13 amino acids. The CDR3 nucleotides read TGTGCCGCCGGGACAGGGGGTAATCAGCCCCAGCATTTT. This encodes CAAGTGGNQPQHF.

This clone was recorded only once. The V gene is TRBV6-5, the J gene TRBJ2-3; perhaps TRBD1 as D (5 bases). CDR3 length: 15 amino acids. Germline V CDR1 and CDR2: MNHEY, SVGAGI. V was clipped by 2 bases and J by 6 bases, with 15 bases between them. The CDR3 bases are TGTGCCAGCAGTTACCAGGGATTGGAAGGGGATACGCAGTATTTT. Translation: CASSYQGLEGDTQYF.

The rearrangement joins TRBV2 to TRBJ1-2; TRBD1 matches 8 bases. V gave up 7 bases and J gave up 2 bases; unmatched junction bases: 3. There are 13 residues in the CDR3. Germline CDR1 SNHLY, CDR2 FYNNEI. CDR3 DNA sequence: TGTGCCAGCATCACAGGGGGGAACTATGGCTACACCTTC. It translates to CASITGGNYGYTF.

This CDR3 reads CASSSRRDRSHIYF. For the CDR3, the DNA is TGTGCCAGCAGCTCCCGCCGGGACAGATCTCACATATATTTT. V and J are TRBV7-8 and TRBJ1-3, with TRBD1 matching over 7 bases. J lost 12 bases, V lost 4 bases, and 12 bases had no gene match. Germline CDR1 and CDR2: SGHVS and FQNEAQ. This CDR3 comprises 14 residues.

The V and J genes are TRBV5-1 and TRBJ1-1, with 8 bases that match TRBD1. The J segment lost 3 bases and the V segment lost 2 bases, leaving 9 bases of the junction unmatched. Per germline, CDR1 SGHRS and CDR2 YFSETQ. This CDR3 is built from 16 residues. The CDR3 coding sequence is TGCGCCAGCAGCTTTCCGGACAGGGAGGTCGACACTGAAGCTTTCTTT. Its translation: CASSFPDREVDTEAFF. Filled out from reference TRBV5-1 and TRBJ1-1, the complete variable domain reads KAGVTQTPRYLIKTRGQQVTLSCSPISGHRSVSWYQQTPGQGLQFLFEYFSETQRNKGNFPGRFSGRQFSNSRSEMNVSTLELGDSALYLCASSFPDREVDTEAFFGQGTRLTVV.

The chain joins TRBV4-1 to TRBJ1-4; no reliable D call. The CDR3 extends over 14 amino acids. V was clipped by 3 bases and J by 10 bases, with 15 bases between them. Germline assignment: CDR1 MGHRA and CDR2 YSYEKL. Here the CDR3 DNA reads TGCGCCAGCAGCCAGTTGGCGGGCGGAGGAAAACTGTTTTTT. The encoded protein is CASSQLAGGGKLFF.

V usage is TRBV4-1 and J usage is TRBJ1-5, with TRBD1 identical over 10 bases. The germline V gene encodes CDR1 MGHRA and CDR2 YSYEKL. The CDR3 loop spans 15 amino acids. V dropped 6 bases and J dropped 7; count of bases not matched to a gene: 9. The CDR3 loop is CASRQRGDRGQPQHF. CDR3 DNA sequence: TGCGCCAGCAGACAAAGGGGGGACAGGGGCCAGCCCCAGCATTTT.

This sequence joins TRBV7-6 and TRBJ2-5; D is uncertain. The length of the CDR3 is 13 residues. The germline V and J ends were trimmed by 1 base and 3 bases, with 6 bases remaining between them. Germline lookup yields CDR1 SGHVS and CDR2 FNYEAQ. The CDR3 bases are TGTGCCAGCAGCTTAGACAGAGAAGAGACCCAGTACTTC. It specifies CASSLDREETQYF.